The clone carrying this T cell receptor (beta chain) was seen a single time. As yet, its antigen is unknown. The repertoire was sequenced with immunoSEQ multiplex PCR; TCRdb's copy has only in-frame clones and lacks some. The sample lists nearly 110,000 clones; roughly 87% were seen once. This specimen comes from a study of graft-versus-host responses after intestinal transplantation. Looking at the study overall: All of the recipients had induction that used anti-thymocyte globulin, then tacrolimus and steroids for approximately 3 years.

General observations from the study: Recipient marrow held GvH clones, some first seen in ileum or blood. Subjects displaying graft-donor T cell macrochimerism possessed elevated graft-versus-host to host-versus-graft clonal ratios inside allografts.

The sample consisted of unstimulated CD4+ T cells sorted from spleen or lymph node cells, taken before transplant. This sequence was found in a human donor who was the organ donor for an intestinal transplant.

CDR3 loop: CASSKRQGEQYF. The CDR3 nucleotides are TGTGCCAGCAGTAAGCGACAGGGCGAGCAGTACTTC. J is TRBJ2-7 and V is TRBV6-6, with 7 nucleotides matching TRBD1. Trimming removed 5 bases from V and 6 bases from J; junction bases left unmatched: 4. Germline lookup yields CDR1 MNHNY and CDR2 SVGAGI (reference sequence). The CDR3 consists of 12 residues.